This T cell receptor beta chain was recovered during a study of cytomegalovirus exposure and HLA in healthy donors. Whole-study results and caveats: TCR beta sequences reportedly predicted the HLA-A and HLA-B alleles of most subjects accurately. The study put some 150 TCR beta chains on its list as cytomegalovirus-associated. Association of a missense DCLRE1C variant with TCR beta V- and J-gene trimming was reported in a later analysis. Only CMV serostatus was available as immune exposure information.

With regard to this clone: Its antigen is not identified.

Primers: 60 Vbeta forward and 13 Jbeta reverse. Only in-frame clones appear in the TCRdb table, and some are missing; sequencing was by immunoSEQ multiplex PCR. The sample has some 65,000 clones; about 70% are singletons. The CDR3 spans 19 residues. Trimming took 4 bases from V and 5 from J; bases not matched to a gene: 11. Per the germline V gene, CDR1 is SGHDN and CDR2 is FVKESK. The receptor was isolated from a woman aged 25 to 39 in good health and CMV-seronegative. This chain connects TRBV14 to TRBJ2-2, with 15 bases aligning to TRBD2. Sequenced: PBMCs. The CDR3 sequence is CASSPTGLAGGLRTGELFF. In nucleotides, the CDR3 is TGTGCCAGCAGCCCAACAGGACTAGCGGGGGGGCTAAGGACCGGGGAGCTGTTTTTT.